These 14 T cell receptor beta chains share one sample of origin, sequenced in a study of blood T cell repertoires in COVID-19 (dated by TCRdb to the early 2020s). Library method: the immunoSEQ multiplex PCR assay. Here the immuneACCESS table is served through TCRdb, limited to in-frame sequences with V and J called. Missing clones are a known gap in these copies; in checked studies unresolved V genes cover under half, and the rest lacks a known reason. The sample table lists roughly 520,000 clones, around 89% of them with a count of one. The biggest ten clones account for about 2% of the sample. The specimen sequenced was PBMCs or T cells enriched from blood (not recorded which). The receptors shown here come from a middle-aged woman who had recovered from COVID-19.

The V gene is TRBV13, the J gene TRBJ2-2; D perhaps matches TRBD1 (6 bases). The CDR3 sequence is 14 residues long. Germline V gene sequence: CDR1 PRHDT, CDR2 FYEKMQ (reference sequence). Trimming removed 5 bases at V and 4 bases at J, with 11 bases between. CDR3 bases: TGTGCCAGCAGCGCCCGGGACATCACCGGGGAGCTGTTTTTT. Translation gives CASSARDITGELFF.

The chain links TRBV28 to TRBJ1-2; 9 nucleotides match TRBD1. This CDR3 region has 16 residues. CDR1 is MDHEN and CDR2 is SYDVKM in the germline V gene. V shed 5 bases and J 6 bases; nucleotides not matched to a gene: 13. In DNA form, the CDR3 reads TGTGCCAGCAGTGGGGTAGGACAGGGGCAAACTAATGGCTACACCTTC. Translated: CASSGVGQGQTNGYTF.

The chain employs TRBV11-2 and TRBJ2-1; 14 bases fit TRBD2. Per the germline V gene, CDR1 is SGHAT and CDR2 is FQNNGV. The V and J ends lost 7 bases and 2 bases, in that order; junction bases with no gene match: 10. CDR3 length: 18 amino acids. CDR3 protein: CASISGTSGSVTYNEQFF. In DNA, the CDR3 is TGTGCCAGCATATCTGGGACTAGCGGGAGTGTCACCTACAATGAGCAGTTCTTC. Filled out from reference TRBV11-2 and TRBJ2-1, the complete variable domain reads EAGVAQSPRYKIIEKRQSVAFWCNPISGHATLYWYQQILGQGPKLLIQFQNNGVVDDSQLPKDRFSAERLKGVDSTLKIQPAKLEDSAVYLCASISGTSGSVTYNEQFFGPGTRLTVL.

As regards this clone: The sample holds other DNA sequences that translate to the same CDR3. V gene TRBV19 combines with J gene TRBJ1-4; D may be TRBD1 (6 bases). Trimming shortened V by 4 bases and J by 2 bases, and 8 bases separated the two germline ends. The germline V gene encodes CDR1 LNHDA and CDR2 SQIVND (reference sequence). The CDR3 has 14 residues. CDR3 DNA: TGTGCCAGTAGTAGCAGGGGCACTAATGAAAAACTGTTTTTT. As protein: CASSSRGTNEKLFF. Full variable domain (remainder filled in from reference TRBV19 and TRBJ1-4): DGGITQSPKYLFRKEGQNVTLSCEQNLNHDAMYWYRQDPGQGLRLIYYSQIVNDFQKGDIAEGYSVSREKKESFPLTVTSAQKNPTAFYLCASSSRGTNEKLFFGSGTQLSVL.

The rearrangement joins TRBV15 to TRBJ2-7; no definite D call. V was cut by 5 bases and J by 3 bases, with 11 bases left in between. The CDR3 loop spans 13 amino acids. The germline gives CDR1 LNHNV, CDR2 YYDKDF (reference sequence). The CDR3 reads CATSPSYLYEQYF. CDR3 coding DNA: TGTGCCACCAGCCCAAGCTACCTCTACGAGCAGTACTTC.

CDR3 sequence: CASNFGSTEAFF. CDR3 DNA sequence: TGTGCCAGCAATTTCGGGTCCACTGAAGCTTTCTTT. The chain recombines TRBV12-3 or TRBV12-4 with TRBJ1-1, with unresolved D. The V end lost 7 bases, the J end lost 4 bases, and 10 bases lay between the germline ends. The CDR3 is 12 amino acids.

The V and J genes are TRBV28 and TRBJ1-2; 7 bases map to TRBD1. CDR1 is MDHEN and CDR2 is SYDVKM in the germline V gene. The CDR3 covers 15 residues. Trimming at V came to 7 bases and at J to 3 bases, leaving 11 bases not matched to a gene. In DNA, the CDR3 is TGTGCCAGCAACACCAGACAGGGACCTTACTATGGCTACACCTTC. Translating it yields CASNTRQGPYYGYTF.

The chain employs TRBV29-1 and TRBJ1-1; unclear D gene. Per germline, CDR1 SQVTM and CDR2 ANQGSEA. V was pared by 4 bases and J by 3 bases, with 9 bases between. The CDR3 is 12 amino acids. As DNA, the CDR3 is TGCAGCGTTGGGGAGGGCCACACTGAAGCTTTCTTT. It yields the protein CSVGEGHTEAFF.

This clone was picked up one time. Other DNA sequences of this sample code for an identical CDR3. This chain uses TRBV27 with TRBJ2-7, with D possibly matching TRBD1 (6 bases). The CDR3 sequence is 14 residues long. Trimming stripped 0 bases from V and 3 bases from J, with 9 bases between. In germline, CDR1 is MNHEY, CDR2 SMNVEV (reference sequence). The chain's CDR3 is CASSLSTGYYEQYF. The DNA for the CDR3 is TGTGCCAGCAGTTTATCGACAGGCTACTACGAGCAGTACTTC.

This sequence joins TRBV30 and TRBJ2-1, with TRBD2 matching over 7 bases. With 8 bases clipped from V and 2 bases from J, the junction kept 12 bases outside the gene matches. Germline lookup yields CDR1 GTSNPN and CDR2 SVGIG (reference sequence). The CDR3 spans 15 residues. DNA for the CDR3: TGTGCCCTGAATCCCGGGGGGTCCACCTACAATGAGCAGTTCTTC. It codes for CALNPGGSTYNEQFF.

The chain links TRBV11-3 to TRBJ2-1; D might be TRBD1 (6 bases). Germline V gene lookup returns CDR1 SGHNT and CDR2 YENEEA. This CDR3 contains 14 residues. V lost 0 bases to trimming and J lost 5 bases, with 8 bases between them. The CDR3 loop is CASSLENRDNEQFF. The CDR3 DNA follows: TGTGCCAGCAGCTTAGAGAACAGGGACAATGAGCAGTTCTTC.

This rearrangement joins TRBV30 to TRBJ1-5; D gene ambiguous. The V end lost 0 bases, the J end lost 7 bases, and 13 bases lay between the germline ends. There are 14 residues in the CDR3. Germline V CDR1 and CDR2: GTSNPN, SVGIG (reference sequence). This CDR3 is CAWSVSGGGQPQHF. DNA for the CDR3: TGTGCCTGGAGTGTATCGGGAGGTGGGCAGCCCCAGCATTTT.

The chain is built from TRBV9 and TRBJ1-5, with D possibly being TRBD1 (6 bases). V lost 2 bases and J lost 0, with 9 bases in between. The CDR3 runs 15 residues. CDR1 and CDR2 (germline): SGDLS, YYNGEE. CDR3 in amino acids: CASSVGGFSNQPQHF. CDR3 in DNA: TGTGCCAGCAGCGTTGGGGGCTTTAGCAATCAGCCCCAGCATTTT. The full variable domain, rest sourced from reference TRBV9 and TRBJ1-5, is DSGVTQTPKHLITATGQRVTLRCSPRSGDLSVYWYQQSLDQGLQFLIQYYNGEERAKGNILERFSAQQFPDLHSELNLSSLELGDSALYFCASSVGGFSNQPQHFGDGTRLSIL.

This chain uses TRBV4-2 with TRBJ1-1; D gene unclear. The CDR3 has 16 amino acids. V was cut by 2 bases and J by 0 bases, with 13 bases left in between. From germline, CDR1 is LGHNA and CDR2 YNFKEQ. The CDR3: CASSQIGAVLNTEAFF. The CDR3 DNA sequence: TGTGCCAGCAGCCAAATCGGAGCCGTCTTGAACACTGAAGCTTTCTTT.